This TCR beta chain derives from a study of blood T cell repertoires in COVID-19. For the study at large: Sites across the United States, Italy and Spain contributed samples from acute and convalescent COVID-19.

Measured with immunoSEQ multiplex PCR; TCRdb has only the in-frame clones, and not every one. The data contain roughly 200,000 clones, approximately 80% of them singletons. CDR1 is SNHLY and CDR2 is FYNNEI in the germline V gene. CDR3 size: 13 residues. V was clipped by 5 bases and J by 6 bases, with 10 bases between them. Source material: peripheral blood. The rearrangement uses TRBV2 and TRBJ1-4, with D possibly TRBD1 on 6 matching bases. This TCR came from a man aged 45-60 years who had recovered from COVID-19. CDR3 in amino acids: CASSRGAYEKLFF. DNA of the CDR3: TGTGCCAGCAGTCGGGGGGCGTATGAAAAACTGTTTTTT.